This T cell receptor beta chain emerged from a study of yellow fever vaccine responses in identical twins. Study conclusions and caveats: Reportedly, the response of twins' T cells to the vaccine seemed partly convergent, partly personalized.

On this clonotype itself: Its antigen is not identified.

TCRdb used MiXCR to reprocess the RT-PCR reads, holding one entry per CDR3 protein. The repertoire holds some 2,000 distinct CDR3 sequences, with roughly 80% as singletons. The TCR originated in a young woman who received the yellow fever vaccine. Here the sequenced sample was T cells from blood (PBMCs), unsorted or a sorted subset (not recorded which), taken before or after yellow fever vaccination (not recorded which).

The CDR3 region has the DNA TGCGCCAGCAGCCAACGACTAGCGGGCTCCTACAATGAGCAGTTCTTC. Translated, it gives CASSQRLAGSYNEQFF. J is TRBJ2-1 and V is TRBV4-3, with 10 nucleotides matching TRBD2. Germline CDR1 reads LGHNA; CDR2 reads YSLEER. The trim removed 2 bases at V and 0 bases at J, leaving 1 base unmatched. The CDR3 is 16 residues long.